Presented here are 29 T cell receptor beta chains from one specimen sequenced in a study of CD8+ T cells in alopecia areata (dated by TCRdb to between 2017 and 2018). The intended sense of this specimen's treatment or condition label: oral pan-JAK inhibitor, 5-10 mg twice daily. The library was obtained by the immunoSEQ multiplex PCR assay. RNA was extracted from all samples and reverse transcribed into cDNA, which served as template for TCR sequencing. TCRdb took this table from immuneACCESS and kept in-frame rearrangements with V and J called. Such tables lack part of the clones; where checked against another copy, unresolved V genes explain under half of the gap, and the rest is unexplained. This sample has under 300,000 clones in its table, and over 45% of those were observed once. Of the sample, about 0.88% is held by the ten largest clones. Sequenced material: CD4+ T cells sorted from blood, taken at week 52, from a patient treated with tofacitinib. The receptors come from a human donor with alopecia areata.

This chain uses TRBV5-1 with TRBJ2-5, with 8 bases that match TRBD2. CDR3 length equals 15 residues. With V trimmed by 3 bases and J by 4 bases, 8 bases remained unmatched. Germline V lookup: CDR1 SGHRS, CDR2 YFSETQ. Here the CDR3 DNA reads TGCGCCAGCAGCTCGATAGCGGGGATCGGAGAGACCCAGTACTTC. Its translation is CASSSIAGIGETQYF.

This clone was counted a few times. V and J are TRBV5-1 and TRBJ2-3; D gene unclear. Trimming pared 3 bases from V and 4 bases from J, leaving 9 bases between. CDR1 SGHRS and CDR2 YFSETQ come from the germline V gene. This CDR3 comprises 13 residues. The CDR3 DNA is TGCGCCAGCAGCTCTGAGTGGGCAGATACGCAGTATTTT. This gives the protein CASSSEWADTQYF.

The CDR3: CASSSPVAGGPGEQFF. The DNA of the CDR3 is TGTGCCAGCAGCTCCCCCGTAGCGGGGGGCCCCGGTGAGCAGTTCTTC. V gene TRBV5-4 combines with J gene TRBJ2-1; 10 bases are a match to TRBD2. The CDR3 loop spans 16 amino acids. CDR1 is SGHNT and CDR2 is YYREEE in the germline V gene (reference sequence). Losses at the gene ends were 3 bases for V and 9 bases for J; bases not matched to a gene: 12.

In this sample, this clone turned up a few times. V and J are TRBV6-1 and TRBJ2-3, with D possibly TRBD2 on 5 matching bases. The CDR3 length is 12 residues. Trimming shortened V by 6 bases and J by 6 bases, and 10 bases separated the two germline ends. Germline V gene lookup returns CDR1 MNHNS and CDR2 SASEGT. The CDR3 spells CASSRPGDTQYF. For the CDR3, the DNA is TGTGCCAGCAGCCGGCCGGGGGATACGCAGTATTTT.

This clone was seen a handful of times. V is TRBV20-1 and J is TRBJ2-5; D unresolved. The germline CDR1 and CDR2 sequences are DFQATT and SNEGSKA (reference sequence). There are 10 residues in the CDR3. V lost 5 bases to trimming and J lost 5 bases, with 6 bases between them. The CDR3 coding sequence is TGCAGTGCTCAAAGGGAGACCCAGTACTTC. Protein sequence: CSAQRETQYF.

The chain has TRBV6-6 and TRBJ1-2; 8 bases fit TRBD1. CDR3 length: 15 amino acids. CDR1 MNHNY and CDR2 SVGAGI come from the germline V gene (reference sequence). Trimming removed 10 bases from V and 4 bases from J; junction bases left unmatched: 14. CDR3 in DNA: TGTGCCACCAAATACGGACAGGGATTAACCTATGGCTACACCTTC. Amino acid sequence: CATKYGQGLTYGYTF.

This clone showed up just once. V and J are TRBV7-9 and TRBJ2-3, with D possibly being TRBD1 (5 bases). Deletions cut 0 bases from V and 5 bases from J, with 21 bases between. The germline V gene encodes CDR1 SEHNR and CDR2 FQNEAQ (reference sequence). This CDR3 has 18 amino acids. CDR3 amino acids: CASSLAIRQPAQLDTQYF. CDR3 in DNA: TGTGCCAGCAGCTTAGCCATTCGACAGCCTGCACAGCTAGATACGCAGTATTTT.

This rearrangement joins TRBV29-1 to TRBJ1-4; D uncertain. The CDR3 spans 13 residues. V was shortened by 3 bases and J by 3 bases, with 8 bases between the two germline ends. Germline V gene data show CDR1 as SQVTM and CDR2 as ANQGSEA. The DNA for the CDR3 is TGCAGCGTTGAGTCCGTCCCTAATGAAAAACTGTTTTTT. This codes for CSVESVPNEKLFF.

This chain joins TRBV4-1 and TRBJ1-5, with a possible D match to TRBD1 (5 bases). CDR1 MGHRA and CDR2 YSYEKL come from the germline V gene. The CDR3 runs to 16 residues. Between the trimmed V and J ends, which lost 1 base and 2 bases, there was a span of 12 bases. The CDR3 DNA reads TGCGCCAGCAGCCAAGTGGGGGGACCCCGCAATCAGCCCCAGCATTTT. As protein: CASSQVGGPRNQPQHF.

The chain combines TRBV30 with TRBJ1-1, with D perhaps TRBD1 (5 bases). CDR1 and CDR2 (germline): GTSNPN, SVGIG (reference sequence). CDR3 length: 12 amino acids. V was pared by 2 bases and J by 4 bases, with 8 bases between. The CDR3 here is CAWSSRGTEAFF. CDR3 DNA sequence: TGTGCCTGGAGTTCTAGGGGCACTGAAGCTTTCTTT.

This clone was detected many times. The chain uses TRBV11-2 and TRBJ2-5; weak D call: TRBD2 (5 bases). The CDR3 totals 15 residues. V lost 1 base to trimming and J lost 1 base, with 10 bases between them. CDR1 is SGHAT, CDR2 FQNNGV, per germline. CDR3 amino acids: CASSLGWLAQETQYF. CDR3 nucleotide sequence: TGTGCCAGCAGCTTAGGTTGGCTAGCCCAAGAGACCCAGTACTTC.

This chain links TRBV2 with TRBJ1-2, with D possibly matching TRBD1 (5 bases). Germline assignment: CDR1 SNHLY and CDR2 FYNNEI. Trimming took 1 base from V and 8 from J, leaving 11 bases between them. The CDR3 covers 13 residues. For the CDR3, the DNA is TGTGCCAGCAGTGAAGTGAGAGGGGACGGCTACACCTTC. It specifies CASSEVRGDGYTF.

The rearrangement links TRBV11-2 to TRBJ2-4, with D maybe TRBD1 (6 bases). The CDR3 consists of 15 residues. The germline V gene encodes CDR1 SGHAT and CDR2 FQNNGV. V lost 4 bases, J lost 3 bases, and 13 bases lay in between. The CDR3: CASSSLRGGKNIQYF. The CDR3, as DNA: TGTGCCAGCAGCTCCCTTAGAGGGGGCAAAAACATTCAGTACTTC. Full variable domain (outside the CDR3, taken from reference TRBV11-2 and TRBJ2-4): EAGVAQSPRYKIIEKRQSVAFWCNPISGHATLYWYQQILGQGPKLLIQFQNNGVVDDSQLPKDRFSAERLKGVDSTLKIQPAKLEDSAVYLCASSSLRGGKNIQYFGAGTRLSVL.

V is TRBV30 and J is TRBJ1-5; D call uncertain. The germline V and J ends were trimmed by 0 bases and 2 bases, with 11 bases remaining between them. The CDR3 contains 15 residues. Germline-derived CDR1 and CDR2 are GTSNPN and SVGIG (reference sequence). The CDR3 DNA follows: TGTGCCTGGAGTGTAAAGGGTGTCGGCAATCAGCCCCAGCATTTT. Encoded protein: CAWSVKGVGNQPQHF.

This clone showed up just a few times. This chain links TRBV5-5 with TRBJ1-1; no definite D call. V was cut by 0 bases and J by 10 bases, with 19 bases left in between. The CDR3 totals 15 residues. Germline V gene data show CDR1 as SGHKS and CDR2 as YYEKEE (reference sequence). The CDR3 region has the DNA TGTGCCAGCAGCTTGGGCCCGAACGGCGCCCTGAGAGCTTTCTTT. Encoded protein: CASSLGPNGALRAFF.

The rearrangement uses TRBV5-1 and TRBJ1-2, with D hard to call. Germline-derived CDR1 and CDR2 are SGHRS and YFSETQ. Trimming shortened V by 0 bases and J by 2 bases, and 11 bases separated the two germline ends. This CDR3 is built from 15 residues. DNA of the CDR3: TGCGCCAGCAGCTTGGAGGCAGGCCTGAACTATGGCTACACCTTC. Amino acids: CASSLEAGLNYGYTF.

This chain links TRBV29-1 with TRBJ1-4; 7 bases are a match to TRBD1. The V segment lost 7 bases and the J segment 6 bases; nucleotides outside the gene matches: 2. The CDR3 contains 11 residues. Germline V gene data show CDR1 as SQVTM and CDR2 as ANQGSEA. In DNA, the CDR3 is TGCAGCGGTCAGGGGGATGAAAAACTGTTTTTT. Its protein product is CSGQGDEKLFF.

The CDR3 spells CASSVAGEGQPQHF. CDR3 nucleotides: TGTGCCAGCAGCGTAGCAGGGGAGGGTCAGCCCCAGCATTTT. The chain joins TRBV9 to TRBJ1-5; D possibly corresponds to TRBD1 (6 bases). Trimming pared 0 bases from V and 6 bases from J, leaving 10 bases between. This CDR3 comprises 14 residues. The germline CDR1 and CDR2 sequences are SGDLS and YYNGEE.

This clone was recorded a few times. This rearrangement joins TRBV30 to TRBJ2-7; D is unresolved. Trimming shortened V by 0 bases and J by 2 bases, and 5 bases separated the two germline ends. Germline V lookup: CDR1 GTSNPN, CDR2 SVGIG (reference sequence). The CDR3 length is 12 residues. The CDR3 coding sequence is TGTGCCTGGAGTGTGACAACCTACGAGCAGTACTTC. Encoded protein: CAWSVTTYEQYF.

J is TRBJ2-2 and V is TRBV7-2; D is perhaps TRBD1 or TRBD2 (5 bases each). Between the trimmed V and J ends, which lost 5 bases and 0 bases, there was a span of 13 bases. Germline V gene lookup returns CDR1 SGHTA and CDR2 FQGNSA. CDR3 length equals 16 residues. CDR3 protein: CASSPLGTANTGELFF. CDR3 sequence (DNA): TGTGCCAGCAGCCCCCTAGGGACGGCGAACACCGGGGAGCTGTTTTTT.

A few counts support this clone. V usage is TRBV30 and J usage is TRBJ1-6, with 8 bases fitting TRBD1. Per the germline V gene, CDR1 is GTSNPN and CDR2 is SVGIG (reference sequence). CDR3 size: 14 residues. J gave up 9 bases and V 3 bases, and 7 bases lay outside the gene matches. The CDR3 is CAWRAGGFTSPLHF. DNA for the CDR3: TGTGCCTGGAGAGCAGGGGGCTTCACTTCACCCCTCCACTTT.

This chain connects TRBV6-5 to TRBJ2-3; 7 bases line up with TRBD1. From germline, CDR1 is MNHEY and CDR2 SVGAGI. Trimming removed 6 bases from V and 0 bases from J; junction bases left unmatched: 0. This CDR3 comprises 13 residues. Here the CDR3 DNA reads TGTGCCAGCAGGGACAGGAGCACAGATACGCAGTATTTT. This encodes CASRDRSTDTQYF.

This clone was observed a single time. J is TRBJ2-3 and V is TRBV11-2; D is uncertain. This CDR3 region has 12 residues. Germline V gives CDR1 SGHAT, CDR2 FQNNGV. Trimming took off 1 base at V and 7 bases at J, with 6 bases between the two ends. The CDR3 nucleotides are TGTGCCAGCAGCTTAGTCGGGTATACGCAGTATTTT. Translating gives CASSLVGYTQYF. Looking up the rest from reference TRBV11-2 and TRBJ2-3 gives the full variable domain: EAGVAQSPRYKIIEKRQSVAFWCNPISGHATLYWYQQILGQGPKLLIQFQNNGVVDDSQLPKDRFSAERLKGVDSTLKIQPAKLEDSAVYLCASSLVGYTQYFGPGTRLTVL.

The gene calls are TRBV9 and TRBJ2-2; TRBD1 matches at 7 bases. CDR3 size: 15 residues. Unmatched junction bases numbered 6, after V lost 4 bases and J lost 3 bases. Germline-derived CDR1 and CDR2 are SGDLS and YYNGEE. The CDR3 sequence is CASSQRQGDTGELFF. CDR3 nucleotides: TGTGCCAGCAGCCAGCGACAGGGAGACACCGGGGAGCTGTTTTTT.

The rearrangement links TRBV19 to TRBJ1-4; D possibly corresponds to TRBD1 (5 bases). The CDR3 totals 16 residues. V was pared by 4 bases and J by 1 base, with 13 bases between. Germline assignment: CDR1 LNHDA and CDR2 SQIVND (reference sequence). CDR3 bases: TGTGCCAGTAGTAACAGGACCCGACGAACTAATGAAAAACTGTTTTTT. This gives the protein CASSNRTRRTNEKLFF. Full variable domain (rest looked up from reference TRBV19 and TRBJ1-4): DGGITQSPKYLFRKEGQNVTLSCEQNLNHDAMYWYRQDPGQGLRLIYYSQIVNDFQKGDIAEGYSVSREKKESFPLTVTSAQKNPTAFYLCASSNRTRRTNEKLFFGSGTQLSVL.

This clone was seen a few times. V and J are TRBV4-1 and TRBJ1-1; 8 positions match TRBD1. The CDR3 covers 18 residues. Germline CDR1 reads MGHRA; CDR2 reads YSYEKL. V lost 3 bases to trimming and J lost 1 base; unmatched junction nucleotides: 13. The CDR3 loop is CASSHPPGQALPNTEAFF. The CDR3 coding sequence is TGCGCCAGCAGCCATCCCCCGGGACAGGCGCTCCCGAACACTGAAGCTTTCTTT.

The gene calls are TRBV5-1 and TRBJ1-1, with 8 positions matching TRBD1. The CDR3 consists of 19 residues. Germline CDR1 SGHRS, CDR2 YFSETQ. The ends lost 0 bases at V and 4 bases at J; junction bases unmatched: 17. The chain's CDR3 is CASSLDGRRQGAYGTEAFF. The DNA of the CDR3 is TGCGCCAGCAGCTTGGATGGCAGGAGGCAGGGGGCATATGGCACTGAAGCTTTCTTT.

This chain links TRBV25-1 with TRBJ2-2; unclear D gene. CDR1 is MGHDK and CDR2 is SYGVNS in the germline V gene. The CDR3 is 14 residues long. V was cut by 7 bases and J by 1 base, with 10 bases left in between. DNA of the CDR3: TGTGCCAGCATGACGGCAGGGAACACCGGGGAGCTGTTTTTT. Encoded protein: CASMTAGNTGELFF.

V usage is TRBV5-4 and J usage is TRBJ1-1; tentatively, D is TRBD1 (5 bases). The CDR3 length is 15 residues. In germline, CDR1 is SGHNT, CDR2 YYREEE (reference sequence). V was pared by 0 bases and J by 4 bases, with 13 bases between. CDR3 in DNA: TGTGCCAGCAGCTTGGTAGTCAGGGAGGGCACTGAAGCTTTCTTT. It codes for CASSLVVREGTEAFF.